These 20 T cell receptor beta chains share one sample of origin, sequenced in a study of T-cell reconstitution after alpha-beta-depleted transplantation in children. Construction of the TCRbeta library involved unique molecular identifiers. TCRdb processed the PCR reads anew with MiXCR; each CDR3 protein has one entry. The sample lists 700,000 to 950,000 distinct CDR3 sequences, around 15% occurring once. Material: PBMCs, mostly from graft donor cells, obtained 360 days after TCRalphabeta/CD19-depleted stem cell transplant. These receptors were collected from a male patient younger than 18 who had a stem cell transplant for acute lymphoblastic leukemia, so the T cells may come from the graft donor.

The chain uses TRBV2 and TRBJ2-1, with 10 bases aligning to TRBD2. Germline trimming cut 4 bases from V and 1 base from J; bases unmatched to any gene: 7. The CDR3 spans 17 residues. CDR1 and CDR2 from the germline V gene are SNHLY and FYNNEI. CDR3: CASSGEREGPSYNEQFF. CDR3 nucleotides: TGTGCCAGCAGTGGGGAGCGGGAGGGCCCGTCCTACAATGAGCAGTTCTTC.

This clonotype was observed a few times. V and J are TRBV5-1 and TRBJ2-4; no clear D. V dropped 7 bases and J dropped 2 bases, with 16 bases sitting between them. The CDR3 contains 15 residues. Per the germline V gene, CDR1 is SGHRS and CDR2 is YFSETQ. The DNA of the CDR3 is TGCGCCAGCCGGTTTGACACGGCCTCCAAAAACATTCAGTACTTC. It codes for CASRFDTASKNIQYF.

The table lists this clonotype with many counts. The rearrangement links TRBV29-1 to TRBJ2-2; the match to TRBD1 covers 9 bases. The V segment lost 0 bases and the J segment 4 bases; nucleotides outside the gene matches: 6. The CDR3 is 16 residues long. Germline V gene data show CDR1 as SQVTM and CDR2 as ANQGSEA. For the CDR3, the DNA is TGCAGCGTTGAAGATATAACAGGGGGCATCACCGGGGAGCTGTTTTTT. Translation: CSVEDITGGITGELFF.

This clonotype was recorded many times. The chain links TRBV2 to TRBJ2-5; 9 nucleotides align to TRBD1. The CDR3 extends over 15 amino acids. Germline assignment: CDR1 SNHLY and CDR2 FYNNEI. After removal of 4 bases from V and 5 bases from J, the junction contained 8 bases not matched to a gene. The CDR3 DNA reads TGTGCCAGCAGTGGTCGGGACAGGGTAGGGGAGACCCAGTACTTC. Protein product: CASSGRDRVGETQYF.

In DNA form, the CDR3 reads TGTGCCAGCAGCTTAGTGTATCTACATACGCAGTATTTT. This encodes CASSLVYLHTQYF. The rearrangement uses TRBV11-3 and TRBJ2-3; D is uncertain. Per the germline V gene, CDR1 is SGHNT and CDR2 is YENEEA. CDR3 length: 13 residues. Trimming removed 1 base at V and 7 bases at J, with 9 bases between.

This clonotype turned up a few times. The chain is built from TRBV6-5 and TRBJ2-1, with a tentative D call TRBD2 (6 bases). V lost 0 bases and J 7 bases, leaving 16 bases between the germline ends. Germline-derived CDR1 and CDR2 are MNHEY and SVGAGI. The CDR3 contains 16 residues. CDR3 in DNA: TGTGCCAGCAGTTACTCCGTAAGCGACCGGGGGAATGAGCAGTTCTTC. This gives the protein CASSYSVSDRGNEQFF.

This clonotype was detected a few times. The chain employs TRBV20-1 and TRBJ1-1, with TRBD1 as a possible D gene (6 bases). The V and J ends lost 7 bases and 4 bases respectively, with 16 bases between them. In germline, CDR1 is DFQATT, CDR2 SNEGSKA (reference sequence). This CDR3 is 13 amino acids long. The CDR3 is CSVLRQAVTEAFF. CDR3 in DNA: TGCAGTGTCTTAAGACAGGCCGTCACTGAAGCTTTCTTT.

This chain uses TRBV20-1 with TRBJ2-7; D not resolved. V was cut by 0 bases and J by 4 bases, with 13 bases left in between. CDR1 and CDR2 from the germline V gene are DFQATT and SNEGSKA (reference sequence). The CDR3 extends over 14 amino acids. CDR3 DNA: TGCAGTGCTAGAGATCTTGCAAAAAGGTACGAGCAGTACTTC. Translating gives CSARDLAKRYEQYF.

This chain uses TRBV3-1 with TRBJ1-3; D remains ambiguous. This CDR3 has 16 amino acids. CDR1 LGHDT and CDR2 YNNKEL come from the germline V gene (reference sequence). With 0 bases removed from V and 5 bases from J, the gap between germline ends came to 14 bases. In DNA form, the CDR3 reads TGTGCCAGCAGCCAAGAAGACGCCGGGCGGAGAAACACCATATATTTT. It specifies CASSQEDAGRRNTIYF. Full variable domain (outside the CDR3, taken from reference TRBV3-1 and TRBJ1-3): DTAVSQTPKYLVTQMGNDKSIKCEQNLGHDTMYWYKQDSKKFLKIMFSYNNKELIINETVPNRFSPKSPDKAHLNLHINSLELGDSAVYFCASSQEDAGRRNTIYFGEGSWLTVV.

The V call is TRBV19, the J call TRBJ2-1, with TRBD1 matching 11 bases. The CDR3 spans 17 residues. Germline V gene lookup returns CDR1 LNHDA and CDR2 SQIVND (reference sequence). The ends lost 5 bases at V and 6 bases at J; junction bases unmatched: 12. The CDR3 sequence: CASSSPPRTGGGNEQFF. CDR3 nucleotide sequence: TGTGCCAGTAGTTCCCCCCCCAGGACAGGGGGCGGCAATGAGCAGTTCTTC.

This clonotype showed up just a few times. V gene TRBV29-1 combines with J gene TRBJ2-1; D is uncertain. This CDR3 comprises 14 residues. Trimming removed 2 bases from V and 0 bases from J, with 8 bases in between. Germline V lookup: CDR1 SQVTM, CDR2 ANQGSEA. Written as DNA, the CDR3 is TGCAGCGTTGAACTGTGGAGCTCCTACAATGAGCAGTTCTTC. This codes for CSVELWSSYNEQFF.

This clonotype was counted only a few times. The rearrangement uses TRBV5-5 and TRBJ2-5, with TRBD1 matching over 10 bases. The CDR3 is made up of 15 amino acids. From germline, CDR1 is SGHKS and CDR2 YYEKEE (reference sequence). V shed 5 bases, J shed 5 bases, and the junction held 9 bases outside the gene matches. Written as DNA, the CDR3 is TGTGCCAGCAGAATCCCGGGACAGGGGCTGGAGACCCAGTACTTC. Its protein is CASRIPGQGLETQYF.

The chain links TRBV11-2 to TRBJ2-1; no definite D call. V was pared by 0 bases and J by 1 base, with 10 bases between. The CDR3 runs to 16 residues. Germline CDR1 reads SGHAT; CDR2 reads FQNNGV. The CDR3 reads CASSLDPTQSYNEQFF. As DNA, the CDR3 is TGTGCCAGCAGCTTAGATCCTACCCAATCCTACAATGAGCAGTTCTTC.

The chain links TRBV5-6 to TRBJ1-1; possible D gene TRBD1, 6 bases. Germline V gene lookup returns CDR1 SGHDT and CDR2 YYEEEE. CDR3 length equals 14 residues. V gave up 3 bases and J gave up 2 bases, with 11 bases separating them. CDR3 residues: CASSSEGVNTEAFF. The CDR3, as DNA: TGTGCCAGCAGCTCCGAGGGGGTAAACACTGAAGCTTTCTTT.

The V and J genes are TRBV5-1 and TRBJ2-5, with 8 bases aligning to TRBD1. Germline loops: CDR1 SGHRS, CDR2 YFSETQ. The V segment lost 9 bases and the J segment 5 bases; nucleotides outside the gene matches: 12. The CDR3 sequence is 14 residues long. The CDR3 is CATRQGRGEETQYF. CDR3 nucleotide sequence: TGCGCCACTCGACAGGGGCGAGGAGAGGAGACCCAGTACTTC.

This clonotype came up a few times. The rearrangement joins TRBV12-3 or TRBV12-4 to TRBJ2-4; 8 bases match TRBD2. Trimming removed 3 bases from V and 0 bases from J; junction bases left unmatched: 19. There are 21 residues in the CDR3. The CDR3 coding sequence is TGTGCCAGCAGTTTGAGCGGGGCGGCTAGCGGGTGGGTTATAGCCAAAAACATTCAGTACTTC. This translates into CASSLSGAASGWVIAKNIQYF.

There are many counts of this clonotype. The rearrangement joins TRBV25-1 to TRBJ2-7; TRBD2 matches at 13 bases. The germline V gene encodes CDR1 MGHDK and CDR2 SYGVNS. CDR3 length: 16 residues. V was pared by 10 bases and J by 5 bases, with 14 bases of the junction left unmatched. The CDR3 loop reads CATTPTSGRGRHEQYF. The CDR3 bases are TGTGCCACCACCCCCACTAGCGGGAGGGGAAGGCACGAGCAGTACTTC.

This clonotype was counted many times. The chain links TRBV6-5 to TRBJ1-2; D is uncertain. V was pared by 4 bases and J by 0 bases, with 9 bases between. Germline CDR1 MNHEY, CDR2 SVGAGI. This CDR3 region has 14 residues. The CDR3 nucleotides are TGTGCCAGCAGTTCCGTCAGAACTAACTATGGCTACACCTTC. It translates to CASSSVRTNYGYTF.

This sequence joins TRBV5-1 and TRBJ1-5, with 7 bases aligning to TRBD1. The CDR3 covers 15 residues. CDR1 and CDR2 from the germline V gene are SGHRS and YFSETQ. V shed 4 bases, J shed 2 bases, and the junction held 6 bases outside the gene matches. The CDR3 loop reads CASSPKGAGNQPQHF. The DNA of the CDR3 is TGCGCCAGCAGCCCGAAGGGGGCCGGCAATCAGCCCCAGCATTTT.

The chain is built from TRBV12-3 or TRBV12-4 and TRBJ2-3, with D perhaps TRBD1 or TRBD2 (6 bases each). CDR3 length: 17 amino acids. V lost 2 bases and J lost 2, with 17 bases in between. CDR3 loop: CASSLLPTGGHTDTQYF. The CDR3 nucleotides are TGTGCCAGCAGTTTACTCCCAACCGGGGGCCACACAGATACGCAGTATTTT.